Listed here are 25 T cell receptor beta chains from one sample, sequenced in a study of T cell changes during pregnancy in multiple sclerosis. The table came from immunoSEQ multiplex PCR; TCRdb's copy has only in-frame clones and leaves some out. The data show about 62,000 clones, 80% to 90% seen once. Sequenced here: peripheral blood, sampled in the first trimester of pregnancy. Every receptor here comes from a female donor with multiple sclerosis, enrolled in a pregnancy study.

The CDR3 sequence: CASSEDTDLEQYF. DNA for the CDR3: TGTGCCAGCAGCGAGGACACGGACCTCGAGCAGTACTTC. The rearrangement uses TRBV7-2 and TRBJ2-7; possible D gene TRBD1, 5 bases. The CDR3 length is 13 residues. The germline V and J ends were trimmed by 5 bases and 6 bases, with 14 bases remaining between them. Germline V gene sequence: CDR1 SGHTA, CDR2 FQGNSA.

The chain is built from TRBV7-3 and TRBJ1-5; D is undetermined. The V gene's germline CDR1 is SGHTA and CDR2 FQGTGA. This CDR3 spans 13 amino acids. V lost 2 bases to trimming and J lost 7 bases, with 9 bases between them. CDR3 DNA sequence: TGTGCCAGCAGCTTAGAGGGAGACCAGCCCCAGCATTTT. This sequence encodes CASSLEGDQPQHF.

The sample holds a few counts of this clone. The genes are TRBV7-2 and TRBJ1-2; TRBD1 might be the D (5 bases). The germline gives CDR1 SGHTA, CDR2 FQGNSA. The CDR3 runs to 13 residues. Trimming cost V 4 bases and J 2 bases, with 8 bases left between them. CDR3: CASSSQGNYGYTF. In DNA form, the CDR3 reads TGTGCCAGCAGCTCGCAGGGCAACTATGGCTACACCTTC.

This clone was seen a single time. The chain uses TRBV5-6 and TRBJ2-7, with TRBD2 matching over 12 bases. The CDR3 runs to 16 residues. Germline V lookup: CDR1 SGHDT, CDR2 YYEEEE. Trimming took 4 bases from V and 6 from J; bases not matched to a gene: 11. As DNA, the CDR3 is TGTGCCAGCAGCCCGACTAGCGGGAGAGTTTGGGCCGAGCAGTACTTC. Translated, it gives CASSPTSGRVWAEQYF.

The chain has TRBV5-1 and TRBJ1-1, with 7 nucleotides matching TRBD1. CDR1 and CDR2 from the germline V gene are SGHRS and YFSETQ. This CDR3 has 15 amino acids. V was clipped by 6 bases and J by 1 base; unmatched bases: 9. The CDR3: CASMTGTFTNTEAFF. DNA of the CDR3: TGCGCCAGCATGACAGGGACCTTTACGAACACTGAAGCTTTCTTT.

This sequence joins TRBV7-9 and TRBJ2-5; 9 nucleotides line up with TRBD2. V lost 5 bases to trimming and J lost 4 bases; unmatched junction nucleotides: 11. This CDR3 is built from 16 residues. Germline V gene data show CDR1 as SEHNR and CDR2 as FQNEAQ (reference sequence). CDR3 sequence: CASSLGIAGAGETQYF. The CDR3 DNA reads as TGTGCCAGCAGCCTCGGTATAGCGGGGGCAGGAGAGACCCAGTACTTC. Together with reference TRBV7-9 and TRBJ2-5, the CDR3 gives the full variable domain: DTGVSQNPRHKITKRGQNVTFRCDPISEHNRLYWYRQTLGQGPEFLTYFQNEAQLEKSRLLSDRFSAERPKGSFSTLEIQRTEQGDSAMYLCASSLGIAGAGETQYFGPGTRLLVL.

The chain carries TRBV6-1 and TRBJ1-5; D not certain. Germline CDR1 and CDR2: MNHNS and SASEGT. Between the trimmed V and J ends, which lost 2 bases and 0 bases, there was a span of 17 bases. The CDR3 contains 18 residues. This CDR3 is CASSELGRAEYSNQPQHF. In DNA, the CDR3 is TGTGCCAGCAGTGAACTCGGGAGGGCAGAATATAGCAATCAGCCCCAGCATTTT.

The CDR3 spells CSVLESLYNEQFF. As DNA, the CDR3 is TGCAGCGTTCTGGAGTCCCTTTACAATGAGCAGTTCTTC. V and J are TRBV29-1 and TRBJ2-1; D unresolved. CDR1 and CDR2 (germline): SQVTM, ANQGSEA. This CDR3 contains 13 residues. Between the trimmed V and J ends, which lost 5 bases and 4 bases, there was a span of 12 bases.

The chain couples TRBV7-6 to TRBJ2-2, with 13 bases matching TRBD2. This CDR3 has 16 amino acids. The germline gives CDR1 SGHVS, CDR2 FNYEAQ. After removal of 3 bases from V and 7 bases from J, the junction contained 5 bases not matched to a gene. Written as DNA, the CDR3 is TGTGCCAGCAGCTTCGGACTAGCGGGAGATGGCGGGGAGCTGTTTTTT. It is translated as CASSFGLAGDGGELFF.

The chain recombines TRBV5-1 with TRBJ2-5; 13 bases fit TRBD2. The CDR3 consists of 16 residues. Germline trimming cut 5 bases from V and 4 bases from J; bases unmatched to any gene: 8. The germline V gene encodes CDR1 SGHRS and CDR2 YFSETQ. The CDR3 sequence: CASSSGTSGVGETQYF. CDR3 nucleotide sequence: TGCGCCAGCAGTTCCGGGACTAGCGGGGTAGGAGAGACCCAGTACTTC.

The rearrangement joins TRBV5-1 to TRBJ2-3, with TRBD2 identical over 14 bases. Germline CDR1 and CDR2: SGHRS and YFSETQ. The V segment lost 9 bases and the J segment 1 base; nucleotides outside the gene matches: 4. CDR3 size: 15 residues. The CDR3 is CATTSGRAGTDTQYF. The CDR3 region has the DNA TGCGCCACGACTAGCGGGAGGGCTGGCACAGATACGCAGTATTTT.

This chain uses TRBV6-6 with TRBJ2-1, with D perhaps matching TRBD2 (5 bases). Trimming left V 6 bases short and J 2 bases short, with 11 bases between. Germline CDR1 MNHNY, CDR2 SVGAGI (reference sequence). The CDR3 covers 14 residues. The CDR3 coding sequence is TGTGCCAGCAGACGGGGTAGCGCCTACAATGAGCAGTTCTTC. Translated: CASRRGSAYNEQFF.

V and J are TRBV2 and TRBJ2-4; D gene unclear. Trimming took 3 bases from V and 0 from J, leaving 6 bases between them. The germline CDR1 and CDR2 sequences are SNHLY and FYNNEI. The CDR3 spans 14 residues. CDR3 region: CASSETEAKNIQYF. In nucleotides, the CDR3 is TGTGCCAGCAGTGAGACTGAAGCCAAAAACATTCAGTACTTC.

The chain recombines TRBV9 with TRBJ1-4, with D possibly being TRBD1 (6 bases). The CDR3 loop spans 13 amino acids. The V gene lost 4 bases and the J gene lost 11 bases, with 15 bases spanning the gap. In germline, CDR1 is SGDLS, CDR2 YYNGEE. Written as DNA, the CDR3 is TGTGCCAGCAGCCCCGAGGGGGTGGGGAAACTGTTTTTT. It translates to CASSPEGVGKLFF.

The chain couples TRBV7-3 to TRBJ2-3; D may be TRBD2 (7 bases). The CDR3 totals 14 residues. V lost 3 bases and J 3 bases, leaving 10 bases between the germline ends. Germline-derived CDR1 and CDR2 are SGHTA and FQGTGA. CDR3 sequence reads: CASSLRGGTDTQYF. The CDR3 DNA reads TGTGCCAGCAGCTTGAGGGGGGGAACAGATACGCAGTATTTT.

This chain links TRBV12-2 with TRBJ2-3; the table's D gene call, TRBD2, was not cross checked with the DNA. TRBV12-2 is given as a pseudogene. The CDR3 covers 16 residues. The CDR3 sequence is CASTSRDYTSTDTQYF. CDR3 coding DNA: TGTGCAAGTACGAGCCGGGACTACACTAGCACAGATACGCAGTATTTT.

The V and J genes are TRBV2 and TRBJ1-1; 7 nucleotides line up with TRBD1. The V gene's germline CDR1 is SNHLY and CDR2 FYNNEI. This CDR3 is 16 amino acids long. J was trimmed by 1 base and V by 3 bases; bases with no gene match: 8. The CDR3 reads CASSEGAGTANTEAFF. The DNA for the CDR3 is TGTGCCAGCAGTGAGGGGGCTGGGACAGCGAACACTGAAGCTTTCTTT.

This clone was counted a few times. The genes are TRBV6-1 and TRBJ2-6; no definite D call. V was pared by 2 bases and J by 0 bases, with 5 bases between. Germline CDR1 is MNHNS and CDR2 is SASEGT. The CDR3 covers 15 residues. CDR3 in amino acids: CASSERFSGANVLTF. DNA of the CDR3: TGTGCCAGCAGTGAACGGTTCTCTGGGGCCAACGTCCTGACTTTC.

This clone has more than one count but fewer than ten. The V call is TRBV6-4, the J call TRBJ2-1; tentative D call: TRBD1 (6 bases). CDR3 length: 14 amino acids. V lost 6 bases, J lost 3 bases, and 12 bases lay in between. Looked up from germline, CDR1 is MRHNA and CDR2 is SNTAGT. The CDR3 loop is CASSRDTDYNEQFF. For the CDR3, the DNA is TGTGCCAGCAGCCGGGACACGGACTACAATGAGCAGTTCTTC.

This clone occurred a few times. The CDR3, as DNA: TGCGCCAGCAGCTTGGGCGACTCGTTTAACACTGAAGCTTTCTTT. It yields the protein CASSLGDSFNTEAFF. This chain joins TRBV5-1 and TRBJ1-1; D remains ambiguous. V lost 0 bases to trimming and J lost 2 bases, with 11 bases between them. From germline, CDR1 is SGHRS and CDR2 YFSETQ. The CDR3 loop spans 15 amino acids. The variable domain in full, completed from reference TRBV5-1 and TRBJ1-1, reads KAGVTQTPRYLIKTRGQQVTLSCSPISGHRSVSWYQQTPGQGLQFLFEYFSETQRNKGNFPGRFSGRQFSNSRSEMNVSTLELGDSALYLCASSLGDSFNTEAFFGQGTRLTVV.

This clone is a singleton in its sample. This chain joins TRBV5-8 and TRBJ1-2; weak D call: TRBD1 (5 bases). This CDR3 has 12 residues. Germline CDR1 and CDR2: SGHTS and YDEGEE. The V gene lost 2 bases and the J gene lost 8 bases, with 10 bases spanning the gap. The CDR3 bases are TGTGCCAGCAGCTTCCAGGGTGACGGCTACACCTTC. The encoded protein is CASSFQGDGYTF.

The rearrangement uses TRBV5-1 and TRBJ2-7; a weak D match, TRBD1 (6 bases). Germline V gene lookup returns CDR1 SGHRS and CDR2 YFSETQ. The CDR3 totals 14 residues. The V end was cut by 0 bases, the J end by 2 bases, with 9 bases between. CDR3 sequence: CASSLGQVPYEQYF. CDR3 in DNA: TGCGCCAGCAGCTTGGGACAGGTTCCCTACGAGCAGTACTTC. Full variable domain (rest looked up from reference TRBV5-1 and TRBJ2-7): KAGVTQTPRYLIKTRGQQVTLSCSPISGHRSVSWYQQTPGQGLQFLFEYFSETQRNKGNFPGRFSGRQFSNSRSEMNVSTLELGDSALYLCASSLGQVPYEQYFGPGTRLTVT.

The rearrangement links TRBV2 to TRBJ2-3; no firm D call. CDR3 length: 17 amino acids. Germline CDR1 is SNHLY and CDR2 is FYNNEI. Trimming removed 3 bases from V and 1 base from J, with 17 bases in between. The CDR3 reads CASSEPIMSLGTDTQYF. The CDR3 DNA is TGTGCCAGCAGTGAGCCGATCATGAGTTTAGGCACAGATACGCAGTATTTT.

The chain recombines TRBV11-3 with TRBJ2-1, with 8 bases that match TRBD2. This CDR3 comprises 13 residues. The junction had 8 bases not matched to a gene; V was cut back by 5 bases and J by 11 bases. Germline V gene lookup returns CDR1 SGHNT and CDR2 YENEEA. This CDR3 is CASSHGLATQQFF. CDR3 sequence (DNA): TGTGCCAGCAGCCACGGACTAGCCACACAGCAGTTCTTC.

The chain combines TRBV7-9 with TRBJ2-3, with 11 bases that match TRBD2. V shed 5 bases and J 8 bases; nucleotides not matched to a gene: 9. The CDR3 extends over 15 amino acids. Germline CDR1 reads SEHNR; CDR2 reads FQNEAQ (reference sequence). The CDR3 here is CASSPPLGTSGTQYF. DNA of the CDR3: TGTGCCAGCAGCCCCCCACTAGGGACTAGCGGTACGCAGTATTTT.